A single sample is the source of the 27 T cell receptor beta chains below, sequenced in a study of blood T cells in healthy people across ages. The authors ran a second PCR of roughly 7 to 11 cycles using a sample-barcoded 5' primer and a J-beta primer mix. A single record per CDR3 protein comes from TCRdb applying MiXCR to the 5' RACE reads. The profile shows 600,000 to 850,000 distinct CDR3 sequences, 25% of them singletons. The sample was also linked to a second study, of T cells of mothers and their children.

Specimen: blood. These receptors were collected from a boy between 10 and 17 years old in good health.

V is TRBV2 and J is TRBJ2-5; D may match TRBD1 or TRBD2 (5 bases each). The J call is in doubt because the DNA end fits TRBJ2-7 better. Germline V lookup: CDR1 SNHLY, CDR2 FYNNEI. This CDR3 comprises 14 residues. In DNA form, the CDR3 reads TGTGCCAGCAGTGTCTCCAGGGCGGGCTACGAGCAGTACTTC. Its translation: CASSVSRAGYEQYF.

This clonotype was seen more than once but under ten times. The J gene is TRBJ1-3, the V gene TRBV10-3, with TRBD1 matching over 7 bases. There are 14 residues in the CDR3. V was clipped by 10 bases and J by 0 bases; unmatched bases: 6. From germline, CDR1 is ENHRY and CDR2 SYGVKD. The CDR3 DNA sequence: TGTGCCAACGGACAGGACAGCTCTGGAAACACCATATATTTT. Its protein product is CANGQDSSGNTIYF.

This clonotype was counted a few times. One end of the junction fails to match germline, which may point to a read error. The chain recombines TRBV29-1 with TRBJ1-1; no clear D. Germline lookup yields CDR1 SQVTM and CDR2 ANQGSEA. The CDR3 has 12 amino acids. The CDR3 loop is CSVVSGNTEAFF. CDR3 sequence (DNA): TGCAGCGTTGTTTCCGGGAACACTGAGGCTTTCTTT.

This clonotype was picked up many times. The chain employs TRBV29-1 and TRBJ2-7; D tentatively reads TRBD1 or TRBD2 (5 bases each). Trimming shortened V by 1 base and J by 4 bases, and 11 bases separated the two germline ends. Per germline, CDR1 SQVTM and CDR2 ANQGSEA. This CDR3 is built from 13 residues. In nucleotides, the CDR3 is TGCAGCGTTGAAGGAGGGGATAGTTACGAGCAGTACTTC. This gives the protein CSVEGGDSYEQYF.

The V gene is TRBV5-1, the J gene TRBJ2-7; 8 bases are shared with TRBD1. The V gene's germline CDR1 is SGHRS and CDR2 YFSETQ. V gave up 2 bases and J gave up 4 bases; unmatched junction bases: 5. The CDR3 covers 14 residues. CDR3 sequence reads: CASSFKDRDYEQYF. For the CDR3, the DNA is TGCGCCAGCAGCTTTAAGGACAGGGATTACGAGCAGTACTTC.

This clonotype was seen ten or more times. This rearrangement joins TRBV5-1 to TRBJ2-1; D is undetermined. From germline, CDR1 is SGHRS and CDR2 YFSETQ. Trimming left V 4 bases short and J 4 bases short, with 12 bases between. The CDR3 totals 14 residues. The CDR3, as DNA: TGCGCCAGCAGCCTCTCCCTCGTATACAATGAGCAGTTCTTC. Residues: CASSLSLVYNEQFF.

The chain links TRBV6-1 to TRBJ2-3; 7 nucleotides agree with TRBD2. In germline, CDR1 is MNHNS, CDR2 SASEGT. Losses at the gene ends were 0 bases for V and 8 bases for J; bases not matched to a gene: 2. The CDR3 contains 13 residues. Here the CDR3 DNA reads TGTGCCAGCAGTGAAGCGGAGCGGGGTACGCAGTATTTT. Translated: CASSEAERGTQYF.

This chain joins TRBV6-4 and TRBJ1-4; 7 nucleotides line up with TRBD1. The V gene's germline CDR1 is MRHNA and CDR2 SNTAGT. Germline trimming cut 7 bases from V and 0 bases from J; bases unmatched to any gene: 5. This CDR3 is 15 amino acids long. Here the CDR3 reads CASIGTAATNEKLFF. In DNA, the CDR3 is TGTGCCAGCATCGGGACAGCTGCAACTAATGAAAAACTGTTTTTT.

J is TRBJ1-5 and V is TRBV13; possible D gene TRBD1, 6 bases. CDR1 and CDR2 (germline): PRHDT, FYEKMQ (reference sequence). V was cut by 4 bases and J by 7 bases, with 14 bases left in between. This CDR3 has 14 amino acids. CDR3 residues: CASSWSRGSQPQHF. The CDR3 DNA reads TGTGCCAGCAGCTGGTCCAGGGGCAGCCAGCCCCAGCATTTT.

This clonotype was seen only a few times. The chain couples TRBV4-1 to TRBJ1-1; D call uncertain. The CDR3 runs to 14 residues. V was cut by 0 bases and J by 6 bases, with 11 bases left in between. Germline CDR1 reads MGHRA; CDR2 reads YSYEKL. The CDR3 region is CASSQEGIGAEAFF. The CDR3 DNA follows: TGCGCCAGCAGCCAAGAAGGGATTGGGGCTGAAGCTTTCTTT.

On this clonotype: This clone may be a read error of a much larger clone one base away. The genes are TRBV6-6 and TRBJ2-3; possibly TRBD2 for D (6 bases). V was pared by 1 base and J by 0 bases, with 11 bases between. The CDR3 covers 16 residues. Germline lookup yields CDR1 MNHNY and CDR2 SVGAGI (reference sequence). CDR3 in DNA: TGTGCCAGCAGTTACTATGGCGGGGCGAGCACAGATACGCAGTATTTT. The encoded protein is CASSYYGGASTDTQYF.

J is TRBJ2-7 and V is TRBV25-1; 8 bases fit TRBD1. The CDR3 contains 15 residues. V shed 3 bases, J shed 0 bases, and the junction held 4 bases outside the gene matches. Germline CDR1 reads MGHDK; CDR2 reads SYGVNS. The chain's CDR3 is CASSDRQGISYEQYF. In DNA, the CDR3 is TGTGCCAGCAGTGACCGACAGGGGATCTCCTACGAGCAGTACTTC.

The chain couples TRBV3-1 to TRBJ1-1; possible D gene TRBD1, 6 bases. This CDR3 is 11 amino acids long. V was clipped by 1 base and J by 11 bases, with 8 bases between them. Germline CDR1 reads LGHDT; CDR2 reads YNNKEL (reference sequence). This CDR3 reads CASSQAGEAFF. In DNA, the CDR3 is TGTGCCAGCAGCCAAGCAGGGGAGGCTTTCTTT.

The chain is built from TRBV7-9 and TRBJ2-3; D is perhaps TRBD1 (6 bases). The assigned J gene may be wrong: the sequence end matches TRBJ1-5 better. Germline CDR1 is SEHNR and CDR2 is FQNEAQ (reference sequence). The CDR3 is 14 amino acids. Here the CDR3 reads CASSSGGALDTQHF. The CDR3 DNA reads TGTGCCAGCAGCTCCGGGGGGGCGTTAGATACGCAGCATTTT.

This clonotype occurred a few times. This chain links TRBV5-1 with TRBJ2-6; no reliable D call. This CDR3 is built from 17 residues. Germline V gene sequence: CDR1 SGHRS, CDR2 YFSETQ. V gave up 0 bases and J gave up 0 bases, with 10 bases separating them. CDR3 protein: CASSLVSYSSGANVLTF. In DNA, the CDR3 is TGCGCCAGCAGCTTGGTCAGCTATAGCTCTGGGGCCAACGTCCTGACTTTC.

This chain joins TRBV20-1 and TRBJ2-5; 7 bases agree with TRBD1. Judging by the DNA end, TRBJ2-1 fits better; the J call may be wrong. The V gene's germline CDR1 is DFQATT and CDR2 SNEGSKA (reference sequence). The CDR3 sequence is 15 residues long. The CDR3 bases are TGCAGTGCTCGCCCTTTGGGGACAGCGACCAATGAGCAGTTCTTC. Its protein is CSARPLGTATNEQFF.

This clonotype was found a few times. The chain carries TRBV27 and TRBJ2-1; 7 nucleotides match TRBD1. Unmatched junction bases numbered 4, after V lost 5 bases and J lost 6 bases. Germline values: CDR1 MNHEY, CDR2 SMNVEV (reference sequence). CDR3 length: 13 amino acids. As DNA, the CDR3 is TGTGCCAGCAGTCCACAGGGGTTCAATGAGCAGTTCTTC. Translated: CASSPQGFNEQFF.

The gene calls are TRBV5-1 and TRBJ2-1, with TRBD2 matching 9 bases. Germline V lookup: CDR1 SGHRS, CDR2 YFSETQ. V gave up 7 bases and J gave up 3 bases; unmatched junction bases: 8. The CDR3 has 15 amino acids. CDR3 protein: CASGGGDPGYNEQFF. The DNA of the CDR3 is TGCGCCAGCGGCGGGGGGGACCCGGGCTACAATGAGCAGTTCTTC.

The V gene is TRBV5-6, the J gene TRBJ2-3, with 9 bases fitting TRBD2. Unmatched junction bases numbered 18, after V lost 3 bases and J lost 4 bases. CDR1 SGHDT and CDR2 YYEEEE come from the germline V gene. The CDR3 extends over 19 amino acids. The CDR3 nucleotides read TGTGCCAGCAGCTCCCCTTCGGCGGGGGGGGACGACGGGGCAGATACGCAGTATTTT. Protein: CASSSPSAGGDDGADTQYF.

This clonotype was detected only a few times. At one end the junction does not follow the germline gene, possibly because of a read error. The genes are TRBV13 and TRBJ2-5; 9 bases match TRBD1. The DNA end is more similar to TRBJ2-7, so the J call may be wrong. The CDR3 consists of 15 residues. Germline values: CDR1 PRHDT, CDR2 FYEKMQ (reference sequence). CDR3 nucleotide sequence: TGTGCCGGCAGGCCACAGGGGGCCGGGATCTACGAGCAGTACTTC. Translating it yields CAGRPQGAGIYEQYF.

This clonotype was seen only a few times. The chain carries TRBV6-5 and TRBJ1-1; D ambiguous. In germline, CDR1 is MNHEY, CDR2 SVGAGI. This CDR3 comprises 12 residues. V dropped 6 bases and J dropped 12 bases, with 17 bases sitting between them. CDR3 sequence (DNA): TGTGCCAGCAGGGGTAACAGCGACGCGACTTTCTTT. It yields the protein CASRGNSDATFF.

The chain uses TRBV29-1 and TRBJ2-3, with unresolved D. The CDR3 is 12 amino acids. Trimming pared 1 base from V and 2 bases from J, leaving 4 bases between. In germline, CDR1 is SQVTM, CDR2 ANQGSEA. As DNA, the CDR3 is TGCAGCGTTGAAGTCACCACAGATACGCAGTATTTT. Translation gives CSVEVTTDTQYF.

The chain is built from TRBV3-1 and TRBJ2-3; 10 nucleotides line up with TRBD2. V gave up 4 bases and J gave up 3 bases; unmatched junction bases: 10. In germline, CDR1 is LGHDT, CDR2 YNNKEL (reference sequence). The CDR3 extends over 17 amino acids. CDR3 loop: CASSPSSSGSITDTQYF. The CDR3 region has the DNA TGTGCCAGCAGCCCCTCCTCTAGCGGGAGTATTACAGATACGCAGTATTTT.

This clonotype has only a few counts. This sequence joins TRBV6-2 or TRBV6-3 and TRBJ2-5; unclear D gene. The DNA end lines up better with TRBJ2-7; the J call may be wrong. From germline, CDR1 is MNHEY and CDR2 SVGEGT. This CDR3 contains 17 residues. The CDR3 coding sequence is TGTGCCAGCAGTTATACGGTACAGTTAAGCTACTCCTACGAGCAGTACTTC. Translated, it gives CASSYTVQLSYSYEQYF.

This clonotype has more than one count but fewer than ten. CDR3 amino acids: CASSQPRQGFNEQFF. CDR3 coding DNA: TGTGCCAGCAGCCAACCCCGACAGGGGTTTAATGAGCAGTTCTTC. The chain has TRBV3-1 and TRBJ2-1; 8 bases align to TRBD1. This CDR3 contains 15 residues. Germline V lookup: CDR1 LGHDT, CDR2 YNNKEL (reference sequence). Trimming took 2 bases from V and 7 from J; bases not matched to a gene: 7.

This clonotype appeared a few times. V usage is TRBV5-1 and J usage is TRBJ1-1; no definite D call. Trimming cost V 4 bases and J 0 bases, with 10 bases left between them. Germline values: CDR1 SGHRS, CDR2 YFSETQ. The CDR3 is 14 residues long. CDR3 sequence (DNA): TGCGCCAGCAGCCTTCTCGGATTGAACACTGAAGCTTTCTTT. This gives the protein CASSLLGLNTEAFF.

The V call is TRBV9, the J call TRBJ2-7; the D gene could be TRBD1 or TRBD2 (5 bases each). The ends were cut back, 0 bases at V and 4 bases at J, with 14 bases in the middle. The CDR3 consists of 15 residues. Germline loops: CDR1 SGDLS, CDR2 YYNGEE. The CDR3 nucleotides read TGTGCCAGCAGCGTAGCACCTAGTTGGGGGTACGAGCAGTACTTC. Translating gives CASSVAPSWGYEQYF.